This T cell receptor beta chain was profiled in a study of early T cells in non-severe SARS-CoV-2 infection. TCRdb analysed the 5' RACE reads with MiXCR anew, one entry per CDR3 protein. The sample shows roughly 120,000 distinct CDR3 sequences, about 15% of them seen only once. The CDR3 length is 15 residues. Deletions cut 4 bases from V and 5 bases from J, with 18 bases between. CDR1 and CDR2 from the germline V gene are SGDLS and YYNGEE. Sample: whole blood. This receptor was taken from an adult who was a healthcare worker with PCR-confirmed SARS-CoV-2 infection or an uninfected control (not recorded which). This rearrangement joins TRBV9 to TRBJ2-5; D is perhaps TRBD1 (6 bases). DNA for the CDR3: TGTGCCAGCAGCATCACGAGCCAGGGGTTTGAGACCCAGTACTTC. Translated: CASSITSQGFETQYF.